This TCR beta chain originates from a study of T cell repertoires in aging, cancer and after chemotherapy. Overall study: Healthy donor repertoires were recorded over several months to years and showed clear clonal overlap.

A note on this clonotype: The antigen is undetermined.

TCR beta rearrangements were amplified from peripheral blood genomic DNA. Findings of the study overall: Immunological memory after chemotherapy cannot be judged from the repertoire data. In each cancer cohort, median generation probability increased across chemotherapy, suggesting thymic output rebounded. Age-matched healthy donors had significantly more diverse, less clonal blood TCR repertoires than untreated cancer patients.

A mixed TRB-A/B primer pool amplified rearranged TRB by multiplex touch-down PCR. Each CDR3 protein is one row after TCRdb ran MiXCR on the multiplex PCR reads. The sample has more than 10,000 distinct CDR3 sequences, around 20% seen once. The sequencing input was blood. The TCR originated in a human donor in good health.

The CDR3 loop is CASSQVGGMGNTEAFF. In DNA form, the CDR3 reads TGTGCCAGCAGCCAAGTTGGGGGGATGGGGAACACTGAAGCTTTCTTT. The V and J genes are TRBV4-2 and TRBJ1-1, with D maybe TRBD1 (5 bases). Trimming removed 1 base from V and 1 base from J, with 13 bases in between. This CDR3 spans 16 amino acids. Per germline, CDR1 LGHNA and CDR2 YNFKEQ.